Presented here are 27 T cell receptor beta chains from one specimen sequenced in a study of blood T cell repertoires in COVID-19. Profiling relied on immunoSEQ multiplex PCR, and the TCRdb table lists in-frame clones only, not all of them. The sample shows some 140,000 clones, about 73% of them seen only once. Source material: peripheral blood. These receptors originate from a man aged 80 or over with acute or convalescent COVID-19.

CDR3 residues: CAWNGQGAGELFF. The CDR3 nucleotides read TGTGCCTGGAACGGACAGGGGGCCGGGGAGCTGTTTTTT. V gene TRBV30 combines with J gene TRBJ2-2; 10 bases are shared with TRBD1. Looked up from germline, CDR1 is GTSNPN and CDR2 is SVGIG (reference sequence). This CDR3 is built from 13 residues. The V and J ends lost 4 bases and 6 bases, in that order; junction bases with no gene match: 2.

J is TRBJ1-5 and V is TRBV19; 9 bases line up with TRBD1. The CDR3 consists of 14 residues. From germline, CDR1 is LNHDA and CDR2 SQIVND (reference sequence). V trimming: 10 bases; J trimming: 6 bases; junction bases outside the gene matches: 10. DNA for the CDR3: TGTGCCACCCTAGGACAGGGGTCGGGTCAGCCCCAGCATTTT. The encoded protein is CATLGQGSGQPQHF.

This chain connects TRBV6-5 to TRBJ2-7, with D possibly TRBD1 on 6 matching bases. There are 12 residues in the CDR3. V was cut by 6 bases and J by 6 bases, with 12 bases left in between. CDR1 and CDR2 from the germline V gene are MNHEY and SVGAGI. CDR3 amino acids: CASRNRVGEQYF. DNA for the CDR3: TGTGCCAGCAGGAACAGGGTTGGCGAGCAGTACTTC.

This chain's CDR3 is CASSLGGQGSAREQYF. The CDR3 DNA sequence: TGTGCCAGCAGCTTAGGGGGACAGGGATCGGCGCGTGAGCAGTACTTC. J is TRBJ2-7 and V is TRBV11-3; 9 nucleotides line up with TRBD1. Germline V CDR1 and CDR2: SGHNT, YENEEA. The V segment lost 1 base and the J segment 7 bases; nucleotides outside the gene matches: 11. The CDR3 totals 16 residues.

The rearrangement links TRBV30 to TRBJ2-1; no firm D call. V dropped 0 bases and J dropped 5 bases, with 5 bases sitting between them. Germline CDR1 and CDR2: GTSNPN and SVGIG (reference sequence). The CDR3 covers 12 residues. DNA of the CDR3: TGTGCCTGGAGTGTAAGCAACAATGAGCAGTTCTTC. It yields the protein CAWSVSNNEQFF.

In nucleotides, the CDR3 is TGTGCCACCAGCAGAGATTTCGGCGAGCAGTACTTC. It specifies CATSRDFGEQYF. The chain employs TRBV15 and TRBJ2-7, with D uncertain. Trimming pared 0 bases from V and 6 bases from J, leaving 6 bases between. Germline V gene lookup returns CDR1 LNHNV and CDR2 YYDKDF (reference sequence). The CDR3 covers 12 residues. Full variable domain (missing parts from reference TRBV15 and TRBJ2-7): DAMVIQNPRYQVTQFGKPVTLSCSQTLNHNVMYWYQQKSSQAPKLLFHYYDKDFNNEADTPDNFQSRRPNTSFCFLDIRSPGLGDTAMYLCATSRDFGEQYFGPGTRLTVT.

This chain joins TRBV11-2 and TRBJ2-5; D not resolved. Trimming removed 3 bases from V and 4 bases from J, with 9 bases in between. CDR3 length: 13 residues. The germline V gene encodes CDR1 SGHAT and CDR2 FQNNGV. CDR3 region: CASSFSTGETQYF. For the CDR3, the DNA is TGTGCCAGCAGCTTCTCAACGGGAGAGACCCAGTACTTC.

The chain uses TRBV20-1 and TRBJ2-7, with D possibly TRBD1 on 6 matching bases. Per the germline V gene, CDR1 is DFQATT and CDR2 is SNEGSKA (reference sequence). The CDR3 covers 14 residues. Trimming took off 3 bases at V and 2 bases at J, with 14 bases between the two ends. The CDR3 sequence is CSASPTGLTYEQYF. DNA for the CDR3: TGCAGTGCTAGTCCTACAGGGCTAACCTACGAGCAGTACTTC.

The gene calls are TRBV11-3 and TRBJ2-1; 8 bases are shared with TRBD2. This CDR3 comprises 15 residues. J lost 5 bases, V lost 3 bases, and 6 bases had no gene match. Looked up from germline, CDR1 is SGHNT and CDR2 is YENEEA. This CDR3 reads CASSLGGGRNNEQFF. CDR3 bases: TGTGCCAGCAGCTTGGGCGGGGGGCGGAACAATGAGCAGTTCTTC.

The table lists this clone with a count of one. The V gene is TRBV5-1, the J gene TRBJ2-5, with D perhaps TRBD1 (6 bases). V shed 3 bases and J shed 4 bases, with 19 bases lying between them. This CDR3 is built from 16 residues. CDR1 SGHRS and CDR2 YFSETQ come from the germline V gene. CDR3 loop: CASSSIQGEVGETQYF. The CDR3, as DNA: TGCGCCAGCAGCTCTATACAGGGAGAGGTGGGAGAGACCCAGTACTTC.

The rearrangement joins TRBV5-1 to TRBJ1-2; a possible D gene is TRBD1 (5 bases). Germline V CDR1 and CDR2: SGHRS, YFSETQ. The CDR3 has 14 amino acids. Trimming pared 2 bases from V and 5 bases from J, leaving 13 bases between. This CDR3 reads CASSFGATAYGYTF. In DNA form, the CDR3 reads TGCGCCAGCAGCTTTGGGGCGACCGCATATGGCTACACCTTC.

The chain has TRBV19 and TRBJ1-4, with D possibly TRBD1 on 5 matching bases. CDR1 LNHDA and CDR2 SQIVND come from the germline V gene (reference sequence). This CDR3 spans 16 amino acids. V was trimmed by 5 bases and J by 0 bases, leaving 13 bases between them. For the CDR3, the DNA is TGTGCCAGTAGTCGGGGGGACCTTACAACTAATGAAAAACTGTTTTTT. It translates to CASSRGDLTTNEKLFF.

This sequence joins TRBV6-1 and TRBJ1-2, with a tentative D call TRBD1 (6 bases). This CDR3 comprises 15 residues. Trimming cost V 1 base and J 5 bases, with 14 bases left between them. CDR1 is MNHNS and CDR2 is SASEGT in the germline V gene. The CDR3 coding sequence is TGTGCCAGCAGTGAAGGGGGGGGCCCGGTGTATGGCTACACCTTC. Translation: CASSEGGGPVYGYTF.

This clone was observed once. This rearrangement joins TRBV19 to TRBJ1-5, with 7 bases that match TRBD1. Per germline, CDR1 LNHDA and CDR2 SQIVND (reference sequence). With V trimmed by 5 bases and J by 0 bases, 7 bases remained unmatched. This CDR3 comprises 16 residues. The CDR3 DNA reads as TGTGCCAGTAGTCTCGGGACAGTCGTTAGCAATCAGCCCCAGCATTTT. This sequence encodes CASSLGTVVSNQPQHF.

The chain is built from TRBV7-2 and TRBJ1-1, with a weak D call TRBD1 (5 bases). V shed 1 base and J shed 8 bases, with 14 bases lying between them. Germline loops: CDR1 SGHTA, CDR2 FQGNSA. The CDR3 is 14 residues long. In DNA form, the CDR3 reads TGTGCCAGCAGCTTAGACAGGCCCTCAGCCGAAGCTTTCTTT. It is translated as CASSLDRPSAEAFF.

The chain recombines TRBV14 with TRBJ2-7; TRBD1 matches 7 bases. Germline CDR1 and CDR2: SGHDN and FVKESK. V lost 5 bases, J lost 1 base, and 5 bases stayed unmatched. The CDR3 has 14 residues. The CDR3 sequence is CASSETGISYEQYV. CDR3 DNA sequence: TGTGCCAGCAGCGAGACAGGGATTTCCTACGAGCAGTACGTC.

The chain combines TRBV23-1 with TRBJ1-4; D remains unclear. TRBV23-1 is noted as an ORF with a role that remains uncertain. The CDR3 runs 15 residues. The V and J ends lost 7 bases and 8 bases respectively, with 20 bases between them. CDR3 coding DNA: TGCGCCAGCACCCGGGAGGGCGCCGGCGGAGAAAAACTGTTTTTT. Its protein is CASTREGAGGEKLFF.

V gene TRBV11-2 combines with J gene TRBJ1-4, with 10 bases matching TRBD1. Looked up from germline, CDR1 is SGHAT and CDR2 is FQNNGV. This CDR3 is 14 amino acids long. Germline trimming cut 5 bases from V and 5 bases from J; bases unmatched to any gene: 2. The CDR3 spells CASSPGQGNEKLFF. CDR3 in DNA: TGTGCCAGCAGCCCGGGACAGGGGAATGAAAAACTGTTTTTT.

The genes are TRBV18 and TRBJ1-1; 7 nucleotides agree with TRBD1. This CDR3 is 15 amino acids long. J gave up 5 bases and V 3 bases, and 9 bases lay outside the gene matches. CDR1 and CDR2 from the germline V gene are KGHSH and LQKENI. The CDR3 is CASSPPTGIVTEAFF. The CDR3 coding sequence is TGTGCCAGCTCACCGCCGACAGGGATCGTTACTGAAGCTTTCTTT.

V gene TRBV19 combines with J gene TRBJ1-1; 10 nucleotides match TRBD1. The CDR3 runs to 14 residues. Germline loops: CDR1 LNHDA, CDR2 SQIVND (reference sequence). Unmatched junction bases numbered 10, after V lost 8 bases and J lost 7 bases. This CDR3 is CASGTGTGVGEAFF. In nucleotides, the CDR3 is TGTGCCAGTGGGACCGGGACAGGGGTTGGTGAAGCTTTCTTT.

This chain uses TRBV19 with TRBJ2-1, with 11 bases identical to TRBD2. With V trimmed by 4 bases and J by 6 bases, 2 bases remained unmatched. The germline V gene encodes CDR1 LNHDA and CDR2 SQIVND (reference sequence). This CDR3 comprises 14 residues. The CDR3 coding sequence is TGTGCCAGTAGTACTAGCGGGGGGTTCAATGAGCAGTTCTTC. Residues: CASSTSGGFNEQFF.

The gene calls are TRBV4-3 and TRBJ2-5; 9 bases line up with TRBD2. This CDR3 has 14 residues. Looked up from germline, CDR1 is LGHNA and CDR2 is YSLEER. V lost 4 bases, J lost 3 bases, and 3 bases stayed unmatched. The CDR3 bases are TGCGCCAGCAGCCGATCTAGCGGGGAAGAGACCCAGTACTTC. Amino acid sequence: CASSRSSGEETQYF.

The rearrangement uses TRBV6-5 and TRBJ2-2, with TRBD1 matching over 12 bases. The CDR3 loop spans 15 amino acids. V trimming: 6 bases; J trimming: 3 bases; junction bases outside the gene matches: 2. Germline lookup yields CDR1 MNHEY and CDR2 SVGAGI. The CDR3 spells CASRGTGGHTGELFF. The CDR3 DNA follows: TGTGCCAGCAGGGGGACAGGGGGCCACACCGGGGAGCTGTTTTTT.

This clone was observed a handful of times. V usage is TRBV10-3 and J usage is TRBJ2-5, with 8 bases matching TRBD1. The CDR3 extends over 13 amino acids. Germline V gene sequence: CDR1 ENHRY, CDR2 SYGVKD. The ends lost 8 bases at V and 3 bases at J; junction bases unmatched: 5. The CDR3 bases are TGTGCCATCCAGGGACAGGTAGAAGAGACCCAGTACTTC. It is translated as CAIQGQVEETQYF.

The V and J genes are TRBV4-1 and TRBJ2-7, with D unresolved. In germline, CDR1 is MGHRA, CDR2 YSYEKL. The CDR3 loop spans 15 amino acids. Trimming took off 0 bases at V and 4 bases at J, with 13 bases between the two ends. CDR3: CASSQEVRFPYEQYV. The CDR3, as DNA: TGCGCCAGCAGCCAAGAAGTCAGATTTCCTTACGAGCAGTACGTC.

This chain joins TRBV30 and TRBJ2-1, with D unclear. V was pared by 5 bases and J by 2 bases, with 13 bases between. The V gene's germline CDR1 is GTSNPN and CDR2 SVGIG (reference sequence). The CDR3 has 14 residues. The CDR3 spells CAWGSELPYNEQFF. CDR3 coding DNA: TGTGCCTGGGGGTCCGAGTTGCCCTACAATGAGCAGTTCTTC.

The chain is built from TRBV5-6 and TRBJ2-6; 11 nucleotides align to TRBD1. The CDR3 is 19 residues long. V lost 4 bases to trimming and J lost 0 bases; unmatched junction nucleotides: 9. Germline CDR1 and CDR2: SGHDT and YYEEEE. The CDR3 spells CASSVTGQGAVSGANVLTF. The CDR3 DNA reads as TGTGCCAGCAGCGTAACTGGACAGGGGGCGGTCTCTGGGGCCAACGTCCTGACTTTC.